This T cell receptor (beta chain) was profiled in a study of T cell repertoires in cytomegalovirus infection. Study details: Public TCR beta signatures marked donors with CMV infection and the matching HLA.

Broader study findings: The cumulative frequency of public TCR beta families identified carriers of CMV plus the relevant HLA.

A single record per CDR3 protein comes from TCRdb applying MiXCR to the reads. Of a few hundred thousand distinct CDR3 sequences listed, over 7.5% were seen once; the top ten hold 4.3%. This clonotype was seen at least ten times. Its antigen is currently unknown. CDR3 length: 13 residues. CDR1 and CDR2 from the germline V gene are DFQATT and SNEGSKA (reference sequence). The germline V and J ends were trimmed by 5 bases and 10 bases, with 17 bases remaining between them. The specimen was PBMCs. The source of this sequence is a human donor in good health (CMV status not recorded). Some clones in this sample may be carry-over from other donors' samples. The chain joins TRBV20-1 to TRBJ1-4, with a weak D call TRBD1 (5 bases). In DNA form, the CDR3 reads TGCAGTGCTGGGGCGCCGGGGATGGGAAAACTGTTTTTT. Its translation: CSAGAPGMGKLFF.